This T cell receptor beta chain was sequenced during a study of identical twins. Study-level points and caveats: In cord blood, abundant beta clonotypes had fewer insertions; memory showed no trend. Cross-sectional statistics, not tracking of the same donors, supported the conclusions. Where beta out-of-frame sequences were concerned, excess twin sharing was weaker.

One entry per CDR3 protein, called by TCRdb with MiXCR from the 5' RACE reads. Here the sample spans around 1.7 million distinct CDR3 sequences, about 32% being singletons. This clonotype was picked up a small number of times. What it binds is unknown. This CDR3 contains 14 residues. From germline, CDR1 is DFQATT and CDR2 SNEGSKA (reference sequence). V shed 5 bases and J 2 bases; nucleotides not matched to a gene: 8. This clonotype originated in a newborn girl in good health. The chain joins TRBV20-1 to TRBJ1-2, with 7 bases aligning to TRBD1. The sequenced sample was cord blood. This CDR3 reads CSAAPDRRNYGYTF. The DNA of the CDR3 is TGCAGTGCTGCCCCGGACAGGCGAAACTATGGCTACACCTTC.